The rows below give T cell receptor beta chains drawn from one sample of a study of human T cells and chemical hapten exposure. Each CDR3 protein is one row after TCRdb ran MiXCR on the RACE reads. The sample records 85,000 to 100,000 distinct CDR3 sequences, around 25% being singletons. This sample comprised whole blood, obtained in connection with sensitization to the hapten diphenylcyclopropenone (DPC). These receptors were obtained from a man in his forties or fifties with alopecia areata. Some clones in this sample may be carry-over from other donors' samples. The CDR3 runs from the conserved cysteine through the conserved F or W. Each record gives: clone size, D gene, V gene, J gene, CDR3 DNA, CDR3 protein. The D gene is left open where the match is weak. Size is omitted from some rows. Given values are once, few, many or a class for expanded clones.

>few|.|TRBV19|TRBJ2-7
TGTGCCAGTAGTATCTGGGGGAGCGAGCAGTACTTC
CASSIWGSEQYF
>few|.|TRBV18|TRBJ2-3
TGTGCCAGCTCACCTCTGACTACTACAGATACGCAGTATTTT
CASSPLTTTDTQYF
>.|.|TRBV12-3/TRBV12-4|TRBJ1-1
TGTGCCAGCAGGGGAGGTAGGAACACTGAAGCTTTCTTT
CASRGGRNTEAFF
>.|.|TRBV11-2|TRBJ2-7
TGTGCCAGCAGCTTGGTGCAGGGGAGGGCCTACGAGCAGTACTTC
CASSLVQGRAYEQYF
>few|.|TRBV6-5|TRBJ2-5
TGTGCCAGCAGTTACTCGAGTGGGCGCCAGGAGACCCAGTACTTC
CASSYSSGRQETQYF
>few|.|TRBV9|TRBJ2-1
TGTGCCAGCGCAGGATACAATGAGCAGTTCTTC
CASAGYNEQFF
>few|.|TRBV6-1|TRBJ1-6
TGTGCCAGCAGTGAAGCCACAGGGTATAATTCACCCCTCCACTTT
CASSEATGYNSPLHF
>few|.|TRBV3-1|TRBJ1-6
TGTGCCAGCAGCCAATATGGGCCGAATTCACCCCTCCACTTT
CASSQYGPNSPLHF
>few|TRBD2|TRBV28|TRBJ2-7
TGTGCGACTTCCAGTATTAGTAGCGGGAGCTCCTACGAGCAGTACTTC
CATSSISSGSSYEQYF
>few|TRBD1|TRBV2|TRBJ1-5
TGTGCCAGCAGTGAAGGACAGGGAATTTATCAGCCCCAGCATTTT
CASSEGQGIYQPQHF
>.|TRBD1|TRBV12-3/TRBV12-4|TRBJ1-3
TGTGCCAGCAGCGACAGGGAGGCTGGAAACACCATATATTTT
CASSDREAGNTIYF
>.|.|TRBV7-2|TRBJ1-2
TGTGCCAGCAGCATGGACAGTCGCTACACCTTC
CASSMDSRYTF